This T cell receptor (beta chain) came from a study of T cell clones after liver transplantation. In the study overall: Three of eight recipients were HCV-positive; others had non-autoimmune, non-viral indications. Samples came pre-transplant, pre-randomization before withdrawal, and post-randomization after withdrawal ended. General study results and limits: In a couple of subjects, few donor cells limited the measurable donor-reactive repertoire.

Regarding this clone: Its antigen is as yet unknown.

The CDR3 runs to 15 residues. Germline values: CDR1 SGHNT, CDR2 YYREEE (reference sequence). V was pared by 3 bases and J by 5 bases, with 7 bases of the junction left unmatched. Clones were sequenced by immunoSEQ multiplex PCR, and TCRdb holds only the in-frame ones, with some missing. Of tens of thousands of clones listed, about 81% are singletons. The sequence came from a human donor who received a liver transplant. This rearrangement joins TRBV5-4 to TRBJ2-7; 11 nucleotides align to TRBD2. This specimen was CD4+ T cells from blood, taken before liver transplant. CDR3 coding DNA: TGTGCCAGCAGCTCTAGTAGCGGGAGGGCCCACGAGCAGTACTTC. Amino acid sequence: CASSSSSGRAHEQYF.